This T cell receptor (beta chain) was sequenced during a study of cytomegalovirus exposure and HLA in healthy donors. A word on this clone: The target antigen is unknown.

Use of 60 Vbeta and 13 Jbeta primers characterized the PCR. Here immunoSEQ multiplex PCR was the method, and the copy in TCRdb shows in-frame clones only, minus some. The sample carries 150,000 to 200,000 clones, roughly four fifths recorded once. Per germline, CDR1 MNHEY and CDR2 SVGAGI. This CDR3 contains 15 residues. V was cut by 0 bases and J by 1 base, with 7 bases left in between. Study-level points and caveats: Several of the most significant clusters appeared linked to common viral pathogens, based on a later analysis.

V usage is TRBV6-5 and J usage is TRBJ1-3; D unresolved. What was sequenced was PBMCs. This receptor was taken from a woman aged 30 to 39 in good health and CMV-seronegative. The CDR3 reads CASSYSRQSGNTIYF. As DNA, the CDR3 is TGTGCCAGCAGTTACTCGAGGCAGTCTGGAAACACCATATATTTT.